This T cell receptor (beta chain) was recorded in a study of T cell responses to AZD1222 COVID-19 vaccine. Whole-study context: Second-dose groups at about 4 or about 12 weeks were pooled.

The assay was immunoSEQ multiplex PCR, and TCRdb's table has in-frame clones only and misses some. This table has 140,000 to 150,000 clones, approximately 90% appearing once. Losses at the gene ends were 5 bases for V and 4 bases for J; bases not matched to a gene: 10. This CDR3 comprises 16 residues. The germline CDR1 and CDR2 sequences are LNHNV and YYDKDF (reference sequence). Findings of the study overall: Regions 160-218 and 743-854 dominated among vaccine-associated CD4 TCRs spanning spike. Unmutated variant regions reportedly attract nearly half of all spike-specific TCRs. Donors were chiefly white British, with a greater number of females, and clonal diversity was perhaps underestimated.

Remarks on this clone: No antigen is known for it.

The V and J genes are TRBV15 and TRBJ2-5; 10 positions match TRBD2. The sequences come from peripheral blood, collected on day 0 of AZD1222 vaccination. The sequence came from an adult in good health. The CDR3 sequence is CATSGGAGGRLETQYF. CDR3 nucleotides: TGTGCCACCAGCGGAGGAGCGGGGGGGCGATTAGAGACCCAGTACTTC.